The 21 T cell receptor beta chains presented below share a single source sample, sequenced in a study of cytomegalovirus exposure and HLA in healthy donors. The study ran its PCR with 60 Vbeta and 13 Jbeta primers. Using immunoSEQ multiplex PCR, the repertoire was profiled, and TCRdb retains in-frame clones only, with some absent. This sample has about 160,000 clones, with 80% found just once. Sequencing input: PBMCs. The receptors come from a human donor in good health.

V usage is TRBV13 and J usage is TRBJ1-6; D remains ambiguous. Trimming removed 5 bases from V and 7 bases from J, with 6 bases in between. Germline V gives CDR1 PRHDT, CDR2 FYEKMQ (reference sequence). The CDR3 is 12 residues long. CDR3 sequence reads: CASSTTNSPLHF. The DNA for the CDR3 is TGTGCCAGCAGCACGACAAATTCACCCCTCCACTTT. The variable domain in full, with the rest retrieved from reference TRBV13 and TRBJ1-6, is AAGVIQSPRHLIKEKRETATLKCYPIPRHDTVYWYQQGPGQDPQFLISFYEKMQSDKGSIPDRFSAQQFSDYHSELNMSSLELGDSALYFCASSTTNSPLHFGNGTRLTVT.

The J gene is TRBJ1-1, the V gene TRBV19, with no clear D. CDR1 LNHDA and CDR2 SQIVND come from the germline V gene (reference sequence). Trimming stripped 3 bases from V and 7 bases from J, with 6 bases between. The CDR3 contains 11 residues. The CDR3 here is CASSIRDEAFF. CDR3 in DNA: TGTGCCAGTAGTATTCGAGATGAAGCTTTCTTT.

V usage is TRBV29-1 and J usage is TRBJ1-1; maybe TRBD1 (5 bases). The length of the CDR3 is 14 residues. The V gene's germline CDR1 is SQVTM and CDR2 ANQGSEA. The V gene lost 6 bases and the J gene lost 4 bases, with 18 bases spanning the gap. In DNA form, the CDR3 reads TGCAGCGTGGCCTTATCAGGGAGGGGCACTGAAGCTTTCTTT. It specifies CSVALSGRGTEAFF.

This chain connects TRBV7-2 to TRBJ1-2; possible D gene TRBD1, 6 bases. In germline, CDR1 is SGHTA, CDR2 FQGNSA. The V and J ends lost 4 bases and 6 bases respectively, with 18 bases between them. This CDR3 is built from 15 residues. The CDR3 reads CASSSNSRTVDGYTF. In DNA, the CDR3 is TGTGCCAGCAGCTCCAATAGTAGGACAGTTGATGGCTACACCTTC.

The chain joins TRBV5-4 to TRBJ2-1, with TRBD2 matching 9 bases. V lost 2 bases to trimming and J lost 1 base; unmatched junction nucleotides: 4. CDR1 and CDR2 from the germline V gene are SGHNT and YYREEE (reference sequence). The CDR3 has 16 residues. In DNA, the CDR3 is TGTGCCAGCAGCTTCAGCGGGGGGCTTTCCTACAATGAGCAGTTCTTC. It codes for CASSFSGGLSYNEQFF. Using reference TRBV5-4 and TRBJ2-1 for the parts outside the CDR3, the full variable domain is ETGVTQSPTHLIKTRGQQVTLRCSSQSGHNTVSWYQQALGQGPQFIFQYYREEENGRGNFPPRFSGLQFPNYSSELNVNALELDDSALYLCASSFSGGLSYNEQFFGPGTRLTVL.

V and J are TRBV29-1 and TRBJ2-5; 8 nucleotides match TRBD2. J gave up 2 bases and V 1 base, and 6 bases lay outside the gene matches. The CDR3 runs to 15 residues. Germline CDR1 and CDR2: SQVTM and ANQGSEA. The CDR3: CSVEGVGLGQETQYF. The DNA of the CDR3 is TGCAGCGTTGAAGGTGTGGGACTAGGGCAAGAGACCCAGTACTTC.

Only a few counts were recorded for this clone. The V call is TRBV11-3, the J call TRBJ2-1; the D gene is possibly TRBD2 (5 bases). Trimming cost V 5 bases and J 9 bases, with 17 bases left between them. Germline loops: CDR1 SGHNT, CDR2 YENEEA. This CDR3 comprises 14 residues. CDR3 region: CASSPRKSAGEQFF. The CDR3 coding sequence is TGTGCCAGCAGCCCTAGGAAATCGGCGGGTGAGCAGTTCTTC.

The chain employs TRBV14 and TRBJ1-6; weak D call: TRBD1 (5 bases). The CDR3 runs 12 residues. Per the germline V gene, CDR1 is SGHDN and CDR2 is FVKESK. The V end lost 6 bases, the J end lost 10 bases, and 10 bases lay between the germline ends. The CDR3 protein is CASRHGGSPLHF. The CDR3 DNA sequence: TGTGCCAGCAGACATGGGGGGTCACCCCTCCACTTT.

The CDR3 DNA follows: TGCGCCAGCAGCCGGGACAGCTCCTACAATGAGCAGTTCTTC. Amino acids: CASSRDSSYNEQFF. The gene calls are TRBV10-1 and TRBJ2-1; 7 bases agree with TRBD1. The CDR3 contains 14 residues. Germline lookup yields CDR1 WNHNN and CDR2 SYGVQD (reference sequence). After removal of 6 bases from V and 0 bases from J, the junction contained 2 bases not matched to a gene.

The chain is built from TRBV10-1 and TRBJ2-3, with 9 bases matching TRBD2. The V segment lost 2 bases and the J segment 0 bases; nucleotides outside the gene matches: 9. The germline V gene encodes CDR1 WNHNN and CDR2 SYGVQD (reference sequence). The CDR3 loop spans 18 amino acids. The CDR3 region has the DNA TGCGCCAGCAGTGAGACGGCGGGGGGGGAATTGAGCACAGATACGCAGTATTTT. It encodes CASSETAGGELSTDTQYF.

This clone has only one observation. V and J are TRBV2 and TRBJ2-7; 7 bases are a match to TRBD2. Germline CDR1 is SNHLY and CDR2 is FYNNEI. The CDR3 runs 12 residues. J gave up 3 bases and V 10 bases, and 6 bases lay outside the gene matches. CDR3 nucleotide sequence: TGTGCCATGCAGCGGGACTACTACGAGCAGTACTTC. Translating gives CAMQRDYYEQYF.

In its sample, this clone was seen once. The genes are TRBV2 and TRBJ2-5; possible D gene TRBD1, 6 bases. The V gene lost 7 bases and the J gene lost 5 bases, with 11 bases spanning the gap. Germline CDR1 reads SNHLY; CDR2 reads FYNNEI. This CDR3 comprises 12 residues. CDR3: CASTNRAETQYF. The DNA of the CDR3 is TGTGCCAGCACGAACAGGGCGGAGACCCAGTACTTC. The whole variable domain, filled in from reference TRBV2 and TRBJ2-5, reads EPEVTQTPSHQVTQMGQEVILRCVPISNHLYFYWYRQILGQKVEFLVSFYNNEISEKSEIFDDQFSVERPDGSNFTLKIRSTKLEDSAMYFCASTNRAETQYFGPGTRLLVL.

The gene calls are TRBV21-1 and TRBJ2-3; the tabulated D call, TRBD2, remains unverified against the DNA. TRBV21-1 counts as a pseudogene. The CDR3 consists of 17 residues. The CDR3 sequence is CASSKALPAGEADTQYF. The CDR3 coding sequence is TGTGCCAGCAGCAAAGCGCTTCCAGCGGGGGAGGCAGATACGCAGTATTTT.

V is TRBV28 and J is TRBJ1-1, with TRBD1 matching 10 bases. After removal of 4 bases from V and 4 bases from J, the junction contained 6 bases not matched to a gene. Germline V gene data show CDR1 as MDHEN and CDR2 as SYDVKM. The CDR3 covers 15 residues. Here the CDR3 DNA reads TGTGCCAGCAGTTCCACGGGACAGGGGAGCACTGAAGCTTTCTTT. Its protein is CASSSTGQGSTEAFF. The complete variable domain, with remaining parts taken from reference TRBV28 and TRBJ1-1, reads DVKVTQSSRYLVKRTGEKVFLECVQDMDHENMFWYRQDPGLGLRLIYFSYDVKMKEKGDIPEGYSVSREKKERFSLILESASTNQTSMYLCASSSTGQGSTEAFFGQGTRLTVV.

This clone was detected a few times. The rearrangement uses TRBV11-2 and TRBJ2-7; the D gene is possibly TRBD1 (5 bases). Germline assignment: CDR1 SGHAT and CDR2 FQNNGV. Deletions cut 5 bases from V and 2 bases from J, with 16 bases between. This CDR3 contains 15 residues. CDR3 loop: CASSRLQGTTYEQYF. The CDR3 DNA reads TGTGCCAGCAGCCGTCTGCAGGGAACCACCTACGAGCAGTACTTC.

The V gene is TRBV11-2, the J gene TRBJ2-3, with 14 positions matching TRBD2. Trimming at V came to 5 bases and at J to 0 bases, leaving 7 bases not matched to a gene. The germline CDR1 and CDR2 sequences are SGHAT and FQNNGV. The CDR3 consists of 18 residues. The CDR3 DNA is TGTGCCAGCAGCCAGGGACTAGCGGGAGACTTAAGCACAGATACGCAGTATTTT. Its protein is CASSQGLAGDLSTDTQYF. Filled out from reference TRBV11-2 and TRBJ2-3, the complete variable domain reads EAGVAQSPRYKIIEKRQSVAFWCNPISGHATLYWYQQILGQGPKLLIQFQNNGVVDDSQLPKDRFSAERLKGVDSTLKIQPAKLEDSAVYLCASSQGLAGDLSTDTQYFGPGTRLTVL.

The J gene is TRBJ2-2, the V gene TRBV21-1; the D call of TRBD2 is as the table states it, not checked on the DNA. TRBV21-1 is a pseudogene. The CDR3 runs to 20 residues. The CDR3 here is CASSKGSSSGGSTNTGELFF. CDR3 in DNA: TGTGCCAGCAGCAAAGGTTCGTCTAGCGGGGGGTCCACGAACACCGGGGAGCTGTTTTTT.

The chain joins TRBV10-2 to TRBJ2-2, with D hard to call. Trimming removed 0 bases from V and 5 bases from J, with 10 bases in between. This CDR3 spans 15 amino acids. Germline assignment: CDR1 WSHSY and CDR2 SAAADI. The CDR3 sequence: CASSESRILTGELFF. DNA of the CDR3: TGCGCCAGCAGTGAGTCGAGGATCCTGACCGGGGAGCTGTTTTTT.

This clone has a handful of counts. This rearrangement joins TRBV5-1 to TRBJ2-5; 9 bases are a match to TRBD2. Trimming removed 7 bases from V and 4 bases from J; junction bases left unmatched: 14. CDR1 is SGHRS, CDR2 YFSETQ, per germline. The CDR3 contains 16 residues. CDR3 sequence (DNA): TGCGCCAGCGGGCTACGCGGGGGGGCGCCCCGAGAGACCCAGTACTTC. Amino acids: CASGLRGGAPRETQYF. The entire variable domain, with the rest obtained from reference TRBV5-1 and TRBJ2-5, is as follows: KAGVTQTPRYLIKTRGQQVTLSCSPISGHRSVSWYQQTPGQGLQFLFEYFSETQRNKGNFPGRFSGRQFSNSRSEMNVSTLELGDSALYLCASGLRGGAPRETQYFGPGTRLLVL.

The V gene is TRBV27, the J gene TRBJ2-1, with 10 bases matching TRBD1. After removal of 3 bases from V and 9 bases from J, the junction contained 2 bases not matched to a gene. The CDR3 totals 13 residues. Per the germline V gene, CDR1 is MNHEY and CDR2 is SMNVEV (reference sequence). CDR3 DNA sequence: TGTGCCAGCAGTTTCGGGACAGGGGCTGAGCAGTTCTTC. It specifies CASSFGTGAEQFF.

The chain recombines TRBV4-1 with TRBJ2-2; D unclear. Trimming removed 3 bases at V and 2 bases at J, with 13 bases between. The CDR3 sequence is 16 residues long. Germline loops: CDR1 MGHRA, CDR2 YSYEKL. Here the CDR3 reads CASSHVLRKNTGELFF. The CDR3 nucleotides are TGCGCCAGCAGCCATGTCTTGCGGAAAAACACCGGGGAGCTGTTTTTT.